Sequencing of this T cell receptor beta chain was carried out in a study of a mutant IDH1 vaccine in newly diagnosed glioma. Study summary: Initiation of the vaccine course occurred 4-6 weeks after radiotherapy alone, or alongside temozolomide cycles.

Only a few counts were recorded for this clone. Its antigen is undetermined. The ends were cut back, 0 bases at V and 8 bases at J, with 14 bases in the middle. Germline assignment: CDR1 SGHRS and CDR2 YFSETQ. This CDR3 region has 14 residues. The data were produced by immunoSEQ multiplex PCR, yet TCRdb's version contains in-frame clones alone and is incomplete. This sample yields tens of thousands of clones, of which about 81% are seen a single time; approximately 8.2% belongs to the top ten. The time point denotes: week 23, last vaccination. Mutant IDH1 20-mer peptide, at 300 ug, made up each vaccine dose, with topical imiquimod.

The sequence derives from a woman in her 40s with glioma. Some clones in this sample may be carry-over from other donors' samples. The specimen was PBMCs, collected from a glioma patient whose treatment included an IDH1 peptide vaccine. The V call is TRBV5-1, the J call TRBJ1-2; D is uncertain. CDR3 protein: CASSLAAGLEGYTF. In DNA, the CDR3 is TGCGCCAGCAGCTTGGCCGCCGGCCTGGAGGGCTACACCTTC.